What follows is one TCR beta chain and its context. The data were obtained in a study of control samples from healthy donors and cancer patients. Using immunoSEQ multiplex PCR, the repertoire was profiled, and TCRdb retains in-frame clones only, with some absent. The sample has 150,000 to 200,000 clones, about 93% seen once. The V end lost 2 bases, the J end lost 7 bases, and 18 bases lay between the germline ends. Germline assignment: CDR1 LNHNV and CDR2 YYDKDF (reference sequence). This CDR3 spans 16 amino acids. The V call is TRBV15, the J call TRBJ1-5, with D possibly being TRBD1 (5 bases). The source material was blood. This receptor was taken from a man in his late teens or twenties in good health. The CDR3 here is CATSRSLGGLEQPQHF. CDR3 DNA sequence: TGTGCCACCAGCAGATCACTCGGGGGTCTAGAGCAGCCCCAGCATTTT.